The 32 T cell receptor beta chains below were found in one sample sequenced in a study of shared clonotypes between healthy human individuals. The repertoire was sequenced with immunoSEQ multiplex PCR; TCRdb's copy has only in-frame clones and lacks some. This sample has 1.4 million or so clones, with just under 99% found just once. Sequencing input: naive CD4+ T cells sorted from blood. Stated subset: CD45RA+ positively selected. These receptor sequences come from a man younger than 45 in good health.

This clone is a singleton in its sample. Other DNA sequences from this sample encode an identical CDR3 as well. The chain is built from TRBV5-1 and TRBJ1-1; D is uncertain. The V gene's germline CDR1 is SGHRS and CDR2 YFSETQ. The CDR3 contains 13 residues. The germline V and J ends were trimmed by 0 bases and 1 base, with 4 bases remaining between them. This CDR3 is CASSLEPNTEAFF. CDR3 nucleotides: TGCGCCAGCAGCTTGGAGCCGAACACTGAAGCTTTCTTT.

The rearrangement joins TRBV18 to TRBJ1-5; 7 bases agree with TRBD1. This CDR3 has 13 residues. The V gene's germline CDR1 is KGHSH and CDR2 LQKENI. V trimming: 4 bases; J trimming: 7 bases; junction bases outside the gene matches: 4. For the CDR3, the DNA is TGTGCCAGCTCACAGGGGGCAGGGCAGCCCCAGCATTTT. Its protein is CASSQGAGQPQHF.

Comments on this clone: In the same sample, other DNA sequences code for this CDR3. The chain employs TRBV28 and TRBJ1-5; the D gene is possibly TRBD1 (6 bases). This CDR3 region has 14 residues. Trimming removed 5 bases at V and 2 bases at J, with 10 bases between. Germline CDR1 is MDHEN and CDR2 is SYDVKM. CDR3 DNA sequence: TGTGCCAGCAGTCTCAGGGGTGGCAATCAGCCCCAGCATTTT. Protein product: CASSLRGGNQPQHF.

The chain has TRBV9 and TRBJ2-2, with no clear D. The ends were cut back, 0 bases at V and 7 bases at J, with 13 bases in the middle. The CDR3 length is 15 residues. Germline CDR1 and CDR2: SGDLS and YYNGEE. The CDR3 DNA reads TGTGCCAGCAGCGTAGGAGGAGACAAAGACGGGGAGCTGTTTTTT. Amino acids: CASSVGGDKDGELFF. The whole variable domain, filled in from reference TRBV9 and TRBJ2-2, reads DSGVTQTPKHLITATGQRVTLRCSPRSGDLSVYWYQQSLDQGLQFLIQYYNGEERAKGNILERFSAQQFPDLHSELNLSSLELGDSALYFCASSVGGDKDGELFFGEGSRLTVL.

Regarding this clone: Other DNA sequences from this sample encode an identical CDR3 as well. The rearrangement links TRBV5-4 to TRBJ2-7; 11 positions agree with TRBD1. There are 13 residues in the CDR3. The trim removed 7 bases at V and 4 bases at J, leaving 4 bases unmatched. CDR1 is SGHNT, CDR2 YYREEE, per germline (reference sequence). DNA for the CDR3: TGTGCCAGCGGGACAGGGGGAGGATACGAGCAGTACTTC. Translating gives CASGTGGGYEQYF.

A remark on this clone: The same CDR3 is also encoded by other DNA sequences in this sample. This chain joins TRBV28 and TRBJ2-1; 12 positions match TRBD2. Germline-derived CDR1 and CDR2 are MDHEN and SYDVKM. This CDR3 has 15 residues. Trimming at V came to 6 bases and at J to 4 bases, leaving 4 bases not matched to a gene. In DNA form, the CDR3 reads TGTGCCAGCAGCCTAGCGGGAGGGCCGTACAATGAGCAGTTCTTC. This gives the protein CASSLAGGPYNEQFF.

CDR3 sequence (DNA): TGTGCCAGCATGGACAGGGGGCTTTACGAGCAGTACTTC. Encoded protein: CASMDRGLYEQYF. This chain links TRBV6-1 with TRBJ2-7; 11 bases fit TRBD1. The CDR3 sequence is 13 residues long. Losses at the gene ends were 7 bases for V and 4 bases for J; bases not matched to a gene: 3. Germline CDR1 reads MNHNS; CDR2 reads SASEGT.

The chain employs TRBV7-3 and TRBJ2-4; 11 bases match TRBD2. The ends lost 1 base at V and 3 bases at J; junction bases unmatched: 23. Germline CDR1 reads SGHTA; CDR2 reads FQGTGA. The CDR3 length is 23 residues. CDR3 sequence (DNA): TGTGCCAGCAGCTTAAAATCCCCGGACAGGGACATAGCGGGAGGGCTTAGCAAAAACATTCAGTACTTC. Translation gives CASSLKSPDRDIAGGLSKNIQYF.

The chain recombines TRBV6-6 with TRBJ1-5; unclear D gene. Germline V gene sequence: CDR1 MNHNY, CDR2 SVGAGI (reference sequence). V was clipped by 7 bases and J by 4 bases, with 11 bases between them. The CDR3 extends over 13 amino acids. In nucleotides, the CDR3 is TGTGCCAGCAATGAGTGGGGAAATCAGCCCCAGCATTTT. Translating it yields CASNEWGNQPQHF.

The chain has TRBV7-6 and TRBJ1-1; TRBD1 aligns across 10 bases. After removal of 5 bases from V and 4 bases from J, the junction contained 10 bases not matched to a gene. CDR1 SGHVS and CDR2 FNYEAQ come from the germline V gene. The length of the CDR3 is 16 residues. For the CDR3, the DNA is TGTGCCAGCAGCGCACTAATATGGACAGGGGGCACTGAAGCTTTCTTT. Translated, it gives CASSALIWTGGTEAFF.

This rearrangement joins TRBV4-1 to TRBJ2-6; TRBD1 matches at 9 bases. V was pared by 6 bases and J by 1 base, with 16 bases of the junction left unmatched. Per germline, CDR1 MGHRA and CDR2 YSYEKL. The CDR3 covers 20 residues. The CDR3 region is CASRSTPGQGDPSGANVLTF. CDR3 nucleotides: TGCGCCAGCAGATCGACGCCGGGACAGGGCGACCCTTCTGGGGCCAACGTCCTGACTTTC.

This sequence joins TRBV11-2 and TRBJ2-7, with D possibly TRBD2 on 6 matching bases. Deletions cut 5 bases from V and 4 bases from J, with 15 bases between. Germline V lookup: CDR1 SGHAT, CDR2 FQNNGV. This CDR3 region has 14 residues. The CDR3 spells CASSRLSGRYEQYF. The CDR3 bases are TGTGCCAGCAGCCGCCTCTCGGGGAGGTACGAGCAGTACTTC.

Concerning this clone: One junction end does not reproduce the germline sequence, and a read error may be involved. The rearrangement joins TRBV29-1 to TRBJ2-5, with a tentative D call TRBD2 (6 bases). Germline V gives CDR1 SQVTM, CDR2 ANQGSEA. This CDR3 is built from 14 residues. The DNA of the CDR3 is TGCAGCGTTCAAGGACGGGGAGGTCAAGCGACCCAGTACTTC. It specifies CSVQGRGGQATQYF.

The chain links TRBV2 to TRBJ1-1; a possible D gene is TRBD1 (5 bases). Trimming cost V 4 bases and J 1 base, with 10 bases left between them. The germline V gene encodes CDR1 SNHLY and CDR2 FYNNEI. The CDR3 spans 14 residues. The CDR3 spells CASSALTANTEAFF. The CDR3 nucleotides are TGTGCCAGCAGTGCCCTGACAGCGAACACTGAAGCTTTCTTT.

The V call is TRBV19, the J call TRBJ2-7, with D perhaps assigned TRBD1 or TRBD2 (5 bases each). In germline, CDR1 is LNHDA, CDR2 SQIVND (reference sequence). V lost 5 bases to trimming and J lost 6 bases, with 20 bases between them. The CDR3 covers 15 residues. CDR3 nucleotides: TGTGCCAGTAGTGGGGGATCGGGGCCCCGACTCGAGCAGTACTTC. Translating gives CASSGGSGPRLEQYF. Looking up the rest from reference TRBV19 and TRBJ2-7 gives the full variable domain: DGGITQSPKYLFRKEGQNVTLSCEQNLNHDAMYWYRQDPGQGLRLIYYSQIVNDFQKGDIAEGYSVSREKKESFPLTVTSAQKNPTAFYLCASSGGSGPRLEQYFGPGTRLTVT.

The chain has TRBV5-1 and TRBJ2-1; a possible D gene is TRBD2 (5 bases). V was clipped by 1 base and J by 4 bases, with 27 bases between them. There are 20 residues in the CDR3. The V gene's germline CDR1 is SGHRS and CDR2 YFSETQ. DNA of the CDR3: TGCGCCAGCAGCTTGAACCACGAGGGCTATCCCATGCTAGGATACAATGAGCAGTTCTTC. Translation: CASSLNHEGYPMLGYNEQFF.

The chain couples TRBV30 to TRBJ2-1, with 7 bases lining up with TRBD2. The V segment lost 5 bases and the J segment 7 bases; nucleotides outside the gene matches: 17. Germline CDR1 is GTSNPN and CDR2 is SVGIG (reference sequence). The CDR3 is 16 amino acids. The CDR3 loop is CAWGRSFRTRGNEQFF. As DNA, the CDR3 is TGTGCCTGGGGAAGAAGTTTTCGGACTAGAGGGAATGAGCAGTTCTTC.

CDR3 nucleotides: TGTGCCACCCTCTCAGTAGGGACAATCGCCTCGTACACCTTC. Protein product: CATLSVGTIASYTF. V is TRBV28 and J is TRBJ1-2; the D gene is possibly TRBD1 (6 bases). Germline V gene sequence: CDR1 MDHEN, CDR2 SYDVKM. The V and J ends lost 10 bases and 11 bases respectively, with 26 bases between them. The CDR3 consists of 14 residues.

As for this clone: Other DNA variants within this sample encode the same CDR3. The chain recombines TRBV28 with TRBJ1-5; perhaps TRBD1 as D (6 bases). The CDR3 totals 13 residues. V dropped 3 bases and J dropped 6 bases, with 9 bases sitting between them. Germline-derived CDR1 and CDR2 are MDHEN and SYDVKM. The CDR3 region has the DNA TGTGCCAGCAGTTTTCGGGGGCCTCAGCCCCAGCATTTT. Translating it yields CASSFRGPQPQHF.

Here the CDR3 reads CAITRDLAGGFEQFF. For the CDR3, the DNA is TGTGCCATCACCCGAGACCTAGCGGGAGGGTTTGAGCAGTTCTTC. The V and J genes are TRBV10-3 and TRBJ2-1, with TRBD2 identical over 12 bases. J was trimmed by 9 bases and V by 7 bases; bases with no gene match: 10. The CDR3 contains 15 residues. Germline loops: CDR1 ENHRY, CDR2 SYGVKD.

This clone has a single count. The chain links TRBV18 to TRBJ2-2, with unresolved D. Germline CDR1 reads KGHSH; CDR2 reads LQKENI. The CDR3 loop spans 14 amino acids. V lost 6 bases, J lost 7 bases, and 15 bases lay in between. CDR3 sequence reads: CASSPGTVSGELFF. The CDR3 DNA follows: TGTGCCAGCTCCCCAGGAACTGTAAGCGGGGAGCTGTTTTTT.

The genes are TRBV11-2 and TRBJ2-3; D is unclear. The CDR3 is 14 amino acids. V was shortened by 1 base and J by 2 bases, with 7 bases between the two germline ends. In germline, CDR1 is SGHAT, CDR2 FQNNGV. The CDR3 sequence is CASSLGRITDTQYF. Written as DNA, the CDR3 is TGTGCCAGCAGCTTAGGCAGAATCACAGATACGCAGTATTTT.

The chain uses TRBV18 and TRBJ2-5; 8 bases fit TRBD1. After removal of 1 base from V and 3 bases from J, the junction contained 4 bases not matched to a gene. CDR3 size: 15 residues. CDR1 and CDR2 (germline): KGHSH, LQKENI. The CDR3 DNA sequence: TGTGCCAGCTCACCACTAAGGACAGGGAAAGAGACCCAGTACTTC. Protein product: CASSPLRTGKETQYF.

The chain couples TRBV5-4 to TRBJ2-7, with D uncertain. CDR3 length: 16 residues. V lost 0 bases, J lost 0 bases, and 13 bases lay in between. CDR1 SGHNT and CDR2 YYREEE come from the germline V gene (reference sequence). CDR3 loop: CASSLGGGVSSYEQYF. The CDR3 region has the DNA TGTGCCAGCAGCTTGGGTGGCGGCGTTAGCTCCTACGAGCAGTACTTC.

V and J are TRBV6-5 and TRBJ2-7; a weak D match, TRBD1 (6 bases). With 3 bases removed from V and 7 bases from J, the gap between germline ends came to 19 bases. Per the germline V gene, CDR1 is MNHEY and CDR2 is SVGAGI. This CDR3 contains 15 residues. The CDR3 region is CASSYDQQGLGEQYF. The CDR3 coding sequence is TGTGCCAGCAGTTATGACCAACAGGGTTTGGGGGAGCAGTACTTC.

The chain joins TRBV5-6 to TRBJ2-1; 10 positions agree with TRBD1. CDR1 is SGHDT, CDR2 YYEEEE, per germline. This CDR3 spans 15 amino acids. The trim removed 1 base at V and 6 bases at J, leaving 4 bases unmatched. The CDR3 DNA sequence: TGTGCCAGCAGCTTGTTGGGACAGGGGCTCAATGAGCAGTTCTTC. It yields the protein CASSLLGQGLNEQFF.

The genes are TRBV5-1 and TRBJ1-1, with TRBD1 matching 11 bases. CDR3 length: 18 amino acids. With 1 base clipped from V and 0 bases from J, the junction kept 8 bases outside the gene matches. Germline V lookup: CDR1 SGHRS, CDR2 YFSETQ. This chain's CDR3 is CASSLIGQGAGMNTEAFF. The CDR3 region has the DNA TGCGCCAGCAGCTTGATCGGACAGGGGGCTGGAATGAACACTGAAGCTTTCTTT.

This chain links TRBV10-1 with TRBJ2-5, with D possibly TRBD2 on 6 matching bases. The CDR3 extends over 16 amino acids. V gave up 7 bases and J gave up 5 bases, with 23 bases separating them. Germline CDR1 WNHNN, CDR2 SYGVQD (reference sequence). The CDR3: CASKGRRWIRKETQYF. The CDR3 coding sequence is TGCGCCAGCAAGGGGAGGCGTTGGATTCGCAAGGAGACCCAGTACTTC.

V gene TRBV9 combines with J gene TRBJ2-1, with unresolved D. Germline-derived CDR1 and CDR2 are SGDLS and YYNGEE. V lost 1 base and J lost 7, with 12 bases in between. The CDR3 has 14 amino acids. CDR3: CASSVRTANNEQFF. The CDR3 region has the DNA TGTGCCAGCAGCGTAAGAACAGCCAATAATGAGCAGTTCTTC. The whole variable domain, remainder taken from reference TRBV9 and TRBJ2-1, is DSGVTQTPKHLITATGQRVTLRCSPRSGDLSVYWYQQSLDQGLQFLIQYYNGEERAKGNILERFSAQQFPDLHSELNLSSLELGDSALYFCASSVRTANNEQFFGPGTRLTVL.

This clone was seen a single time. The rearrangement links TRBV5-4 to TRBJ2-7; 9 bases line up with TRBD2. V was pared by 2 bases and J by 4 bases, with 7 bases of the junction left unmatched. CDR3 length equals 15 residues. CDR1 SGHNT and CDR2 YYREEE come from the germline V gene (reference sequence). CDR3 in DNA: TGTGCCAGCAGCTTCCGTCGTAGCGGGAGTTACGAGCAGTACTTC. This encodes CASSFRRSGSYEQYF.

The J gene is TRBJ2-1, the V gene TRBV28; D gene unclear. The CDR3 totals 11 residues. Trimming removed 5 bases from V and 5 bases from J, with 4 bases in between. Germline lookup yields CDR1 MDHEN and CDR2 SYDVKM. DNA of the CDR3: TGTGCCAGCAGTGTGCACAATGAGCAGTTCTTC. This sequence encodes CASSVHNEQFF.

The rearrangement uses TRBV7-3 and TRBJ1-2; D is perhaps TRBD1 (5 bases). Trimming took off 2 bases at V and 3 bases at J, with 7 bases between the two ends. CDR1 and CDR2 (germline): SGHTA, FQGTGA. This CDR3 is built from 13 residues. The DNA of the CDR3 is TGTGCCAGCAGCTTACAGGGATACTATGGCTACACCTTC. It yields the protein CASSLQGYYGYTF.